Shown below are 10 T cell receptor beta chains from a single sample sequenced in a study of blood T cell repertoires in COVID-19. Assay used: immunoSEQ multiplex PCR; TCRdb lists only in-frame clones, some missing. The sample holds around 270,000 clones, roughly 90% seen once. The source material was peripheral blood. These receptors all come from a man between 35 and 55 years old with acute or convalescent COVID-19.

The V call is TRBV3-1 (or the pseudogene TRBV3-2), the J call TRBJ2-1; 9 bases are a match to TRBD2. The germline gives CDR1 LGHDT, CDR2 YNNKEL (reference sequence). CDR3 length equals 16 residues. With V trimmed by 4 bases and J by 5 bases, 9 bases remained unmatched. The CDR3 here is CASSPLGLAKDNEQFF. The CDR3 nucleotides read TGTGCCAGCAGCCCCCTTGGACTAGCGAAGGACAATGAGCAGTTCTTC.

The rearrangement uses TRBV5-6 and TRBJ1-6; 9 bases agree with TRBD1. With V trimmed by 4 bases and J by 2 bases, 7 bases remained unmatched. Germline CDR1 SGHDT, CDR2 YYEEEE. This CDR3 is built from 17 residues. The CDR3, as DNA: TGTGCCAGCAGCCCCCAAAGGACAGGGGCCTATAATTCACCCCTCCACTTT. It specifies CASSPQRTGAYNSPLHF.

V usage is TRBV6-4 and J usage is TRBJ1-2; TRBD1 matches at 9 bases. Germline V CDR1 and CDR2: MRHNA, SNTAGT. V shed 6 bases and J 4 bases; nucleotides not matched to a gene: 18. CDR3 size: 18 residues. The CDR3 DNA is TGTGCCAGCAGATCTGTCTGGACAGGGGATTTAGGGGGCTATGGCTACACCTTC. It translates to CASRSVWTGDLGGYGYTF.

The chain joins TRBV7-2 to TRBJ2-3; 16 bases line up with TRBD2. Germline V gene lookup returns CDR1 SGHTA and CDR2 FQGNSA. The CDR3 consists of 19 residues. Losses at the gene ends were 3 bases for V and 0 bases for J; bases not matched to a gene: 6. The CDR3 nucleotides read TGTGCCAGCAGCTTGTCTGGGACTAGCGGGGGGGCCAGCACAGATACGCAGTATTTT. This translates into CASSLSGTSGGASTDTQYF.

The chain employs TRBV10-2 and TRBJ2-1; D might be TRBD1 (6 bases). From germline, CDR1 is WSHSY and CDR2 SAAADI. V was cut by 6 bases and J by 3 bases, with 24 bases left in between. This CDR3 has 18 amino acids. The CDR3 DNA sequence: TGCGCCAGCAGCTCAACCTTAGCTATGAGGGGGTACTACAATGAGCAGTTCTTC. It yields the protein CASSSTLAMRGYYNEQFF.

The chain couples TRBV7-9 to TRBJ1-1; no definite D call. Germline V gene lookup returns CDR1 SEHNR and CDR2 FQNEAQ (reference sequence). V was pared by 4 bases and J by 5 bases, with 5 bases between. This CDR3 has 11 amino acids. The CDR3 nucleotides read TGTGCCAGCAGCTCCGGGACTGAAGCTTTCTTT. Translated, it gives CASSSGTEAFF.

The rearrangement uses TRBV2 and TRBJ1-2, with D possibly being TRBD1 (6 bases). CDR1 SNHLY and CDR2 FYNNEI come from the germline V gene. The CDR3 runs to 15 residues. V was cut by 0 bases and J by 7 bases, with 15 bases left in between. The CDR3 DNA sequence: TGTGCCAGCAGTGAAGCGGGAAGGACAGTCGTTGGCTACACCTTC. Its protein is CASSEAGRTVVGYTF.

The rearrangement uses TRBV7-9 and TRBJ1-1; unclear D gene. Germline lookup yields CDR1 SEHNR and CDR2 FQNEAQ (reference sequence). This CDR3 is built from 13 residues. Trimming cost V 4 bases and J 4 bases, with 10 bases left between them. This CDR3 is CASSSPEATEAFF. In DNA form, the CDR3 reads TGTGCCAGCAGCTCTCCGGAGGCCACTGAAGCTTTCTTT.

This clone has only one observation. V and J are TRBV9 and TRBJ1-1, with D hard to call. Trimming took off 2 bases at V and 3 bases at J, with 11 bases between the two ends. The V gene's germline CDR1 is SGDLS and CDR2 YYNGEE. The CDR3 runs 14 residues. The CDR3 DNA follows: TGTGCCAGCAGCGTTCAGGTTGGATACACTGAAGCTTTCTTT. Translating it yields CASSVQVGYTEAFF.

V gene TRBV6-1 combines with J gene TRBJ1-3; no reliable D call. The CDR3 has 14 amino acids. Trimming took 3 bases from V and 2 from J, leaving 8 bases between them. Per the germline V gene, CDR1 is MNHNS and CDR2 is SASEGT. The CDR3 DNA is TGTGCCAGCAGTGATTACGGGACTGGAAACACCATATATTTT. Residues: CASSDYGTGNTIYF.